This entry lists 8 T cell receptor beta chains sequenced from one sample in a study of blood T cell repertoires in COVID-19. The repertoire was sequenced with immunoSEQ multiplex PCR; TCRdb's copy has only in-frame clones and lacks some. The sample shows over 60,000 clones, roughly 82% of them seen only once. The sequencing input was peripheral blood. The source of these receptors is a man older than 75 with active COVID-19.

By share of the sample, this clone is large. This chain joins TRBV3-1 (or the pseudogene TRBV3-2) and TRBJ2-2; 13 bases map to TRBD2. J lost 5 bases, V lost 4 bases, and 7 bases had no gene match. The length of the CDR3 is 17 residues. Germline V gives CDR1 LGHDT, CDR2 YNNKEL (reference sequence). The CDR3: CASSPGLAGAGTGELFF. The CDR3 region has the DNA TGTGCCAGCAGCCCCGGACTAGCGGGGGCGGGGACCGGGGAGCTGTTTTTT.

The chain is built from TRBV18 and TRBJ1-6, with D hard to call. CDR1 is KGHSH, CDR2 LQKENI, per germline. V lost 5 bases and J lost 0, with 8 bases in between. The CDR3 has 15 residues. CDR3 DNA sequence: TGTGCCAGCTCAGGAGTGTCCTCCTATAATTCACCCCTCCACTTT. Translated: CASSGVSSYNSPLHF.

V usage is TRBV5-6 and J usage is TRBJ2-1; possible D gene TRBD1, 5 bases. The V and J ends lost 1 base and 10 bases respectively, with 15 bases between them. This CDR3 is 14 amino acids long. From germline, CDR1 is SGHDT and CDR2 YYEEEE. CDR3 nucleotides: TGTGCCAGCAGCTTGACAGGTATGAATTGGGAGCAGTTCTTC. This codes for CASSLTGMNWEQFF.

CDR3 nucleotides: TGTGCCAGCAGCCCCTATACCGGGTTGAACACCGGGGAGCTGTTTTTT. Translating gives CASSPYTGLNTGELFF. The chain recombines TRBV11-2 with TRBJ2-2, with no clear D. Between the trimmed V and J ends, which lost 5 bases and 1 base, there was a span of 14 bases. The length of the CDR3 is 16 residues. Germline lookup yields CDR1 SGHAT and CDR2 FQNNGV.

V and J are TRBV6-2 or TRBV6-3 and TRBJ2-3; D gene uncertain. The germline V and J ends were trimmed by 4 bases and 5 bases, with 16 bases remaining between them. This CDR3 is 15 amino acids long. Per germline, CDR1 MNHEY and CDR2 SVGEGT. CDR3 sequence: CASSSLTRLIDTQYF. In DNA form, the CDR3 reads TGTGCCAGCAGTTCCTTGACGAGGCTCATAGATACGCAGTATTTT.

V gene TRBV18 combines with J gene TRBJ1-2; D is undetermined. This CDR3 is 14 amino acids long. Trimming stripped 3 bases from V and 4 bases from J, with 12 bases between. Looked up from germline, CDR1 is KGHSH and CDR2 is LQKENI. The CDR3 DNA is TGTGCCAGCTCACCGGACCCGGGATCCTATGGCTACACCTTC. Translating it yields CASSPDPGSYGYTF.

CDR3 bases: TGTGCCAGCTCACCACCGGGGCAGGGAGGTCAGCCCCAGCATTTT. It specifies CASSPPGQGGQPQHF. The chain uses TRBV18 and TRBJ1-5; weak D call: TRBD1 (5 bases). Germline-derived CDR1 and CDR2 are KGHSH and LQKENI. V lost 0 bases, J lost 6 bases, and 12 bases lay in between. The CDR3 has 15 amino acids.

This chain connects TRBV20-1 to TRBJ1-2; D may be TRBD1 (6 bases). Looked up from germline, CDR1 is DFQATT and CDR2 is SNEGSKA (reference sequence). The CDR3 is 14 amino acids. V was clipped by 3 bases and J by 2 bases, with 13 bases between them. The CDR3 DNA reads TGCAGTGCTAGTTTACCAGGGACAAACTATGGCTACACCTTC. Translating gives CSASLPGTNYGYTF.